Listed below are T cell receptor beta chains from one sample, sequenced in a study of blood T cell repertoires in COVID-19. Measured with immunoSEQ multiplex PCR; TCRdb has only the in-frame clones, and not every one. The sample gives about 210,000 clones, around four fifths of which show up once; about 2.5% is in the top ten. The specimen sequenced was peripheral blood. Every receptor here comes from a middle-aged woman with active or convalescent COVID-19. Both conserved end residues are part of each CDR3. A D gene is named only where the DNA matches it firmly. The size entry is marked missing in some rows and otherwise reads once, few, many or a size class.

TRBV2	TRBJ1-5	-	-	TGTGCCAGCAGTTCCACAGATATCCAGCCCCAGCATTTT	CASSSTDIQPQHF
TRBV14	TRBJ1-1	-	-	TGTGCCAGCAGCCAAGAAGTGTTCCGAAACTCTGAAGCTTTCTTT	CASSQEVFRNSEAFF
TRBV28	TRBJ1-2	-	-	TGTGCCAGCAGTACATACTATGGCTACACCTTC	CASSTYYGYTF
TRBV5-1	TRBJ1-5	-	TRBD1	TGCGCCAGCAGCTCCGGACAGGGCGGCAATCAGCCCCAGCATTTT	CASSSGQGGNQPQHF
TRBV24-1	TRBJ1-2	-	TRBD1	TGTGCCACCAGTGAGCTGTACAGGGGGCGCTCCCGGTTCACCTTC	CATSELYRGRSRFTF
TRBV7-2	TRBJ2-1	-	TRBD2	TGTGCCAGCAGCATTAGCGGGGGCCTTTTCAATGAGCAGTTCTTC	CASSISGGLFNEQFF
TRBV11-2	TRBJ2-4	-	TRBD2	TGTGCCAGCAGCGCTGCGGGGGGGCTGGCCAAAAACATTCAGTACTTC	CASSAAGGLAKNIQYF
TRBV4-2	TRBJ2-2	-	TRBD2	TGTGCCAGCAGCCAAGATCCCGGGAGGGCGAACACCGGGGAGCTGTTTTTT	CASSQDPGRANTGELFF
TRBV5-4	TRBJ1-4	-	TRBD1	TGTGCCAGCAGCCTCCGGACAGGGGACGAAAAACTGTTTTTT	CASSLRTGDEKLFF
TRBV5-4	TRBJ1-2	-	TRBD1	TGTGCCAGCAGCTTATCCGGGACAGGGGTCTATGGCTACACCTTC	CASSLSGTGVYGYTF
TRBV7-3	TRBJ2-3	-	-	TGTGCCAGCAGCTCCGAGTCTAATACGCAGTATTTT	CASSSESNTQYF
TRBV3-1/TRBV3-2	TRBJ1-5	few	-	TGTGCCAGCAGCCCGACCAAGGCAGGATCGTATCAGCCCCAGCATTTT	CASSPTKAGSYQPQHF
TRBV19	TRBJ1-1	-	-	TGTGCCAGTAGTATAGGGGAGGTTGTGAACACTGAAGCTTTCTTT	CASSIGEVVNTEAFF
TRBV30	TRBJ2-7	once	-	TGTGCCTGGAGTTCCACCGGGTCCTACGAGCAGTACTTC	CAWSSTGSYEQYF
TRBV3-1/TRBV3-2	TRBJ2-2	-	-	TGTGCCAGCACAGGGATTGGCGGGGAGCTGTTTTTT	CASTGIGGELFF
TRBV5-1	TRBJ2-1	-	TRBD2	TGCGCCAGCAGCCTCCGGACTAGCGGGAGGGCCGGCAATGAGCAGTTCTTC	CASSLRTSGRAGNEQFF
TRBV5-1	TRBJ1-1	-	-	TGCGCCAGCAGCTGGAGGCTTCACTCCGGGGGAAGGAACACTGAAGCTTTCTTT	CASSWRLHSGGRNTEAFF
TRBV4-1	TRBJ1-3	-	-	TGCGCCAGCAGCCAAGGTACAGGGCCAGAAAACACCATATATTTT	CASSQGTGPENTIYF
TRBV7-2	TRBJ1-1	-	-	TGTGCCAGCAGCTTATTAGGACAGAACACTGAAGCTTTCTTT	CASSLLGQNTEAFF
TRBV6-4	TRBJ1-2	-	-	TGTGCCAGCAGTGACTCGAACCGGTACACCTTC	CASSDSNRYTF
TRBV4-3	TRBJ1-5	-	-	TGCGCCAGCAGCTCAGACGTCGGACAGCGATATCAGCCCCAGCATTTT	CASSSDVGQRYQPQHF
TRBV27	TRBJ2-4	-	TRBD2	TGTGCCAGCAGGAGGGGAGATCTAGCGGGAGTTAGAGCCAAAAACATTCAGTACTTC	CASRRGDLAGVRAKNIQYF
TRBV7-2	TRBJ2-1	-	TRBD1	TGTGCCAGCAGCTTAGTTGGGACAGGGCTAACGGGGCCGGCCAATGAGCAGTTCTTC	CASSLVGTGLTGPANEQFF